The T cell receptor (beta chain) described here comes from a study of cytomegalovirus exposure and HLA in healthy donors. Broader study findings: A prior analysis recorded that most TCR beta V segments were productive about 87% or about 30% of the time.

As concerns this clone: What it binds is unknown.

The CDR3 covers 13 residues. The ends were cut back, 3 bases at V and 5 bases at J, with 10 bases in the middle. CDR1 MNHEY and CDR2 SMNVEV come from the germline V gene (reference sequence). The PCR had 60 Vbeta and 13 Jbeta primers. The repertoire was sequenced with immunoSEQ multiplex PCR; TCRdb's copy has only in-frame clones and lacks some. The table has about 170,000 clones, approximately 84% seen once. This clonotype originated in a man younger than 30 in good health and CMV-seronegative. The chain carries TRBV27 and TRBJ2-5, with D possibly being TRBD2 (5 bases). The material sequenced was PBMCs. The CDR3, as DNA: TGTGCCAGCAGTTTGCCCGGGGATGAGACCCAGTACTTC. The encoded protein is CASSLPGDETQYF.